The 8 T cell receptor beta chains below all came from one sample that was sequenced in a study of blood T cell repertoires in COVID-19. Sequencing used immunoSEQ multiplex PCR; TCRdb keeps in-frame clones, though not all of them. The sample lists 150,000 to 200,000 clones, 70% to 90% occurring once. The source material was peripheral blood. The receptors stem from a man between 60 and 75 years old with COVID-19, enrolled during active disease.

The J gene is TRBJ2-1, the V gene TRBV6-6, with no clear D. The V gene lost 2 bases and the J gene lost 4 bases, with 3 bases spanning the gap. The CDR3 is made up of 12 amino acids. Germline assignment: CDR1 MNHNY and CDR2 SVGAGI (reference sequence). CDR3 DNA: TGTGCCAGCAGTTACCAATACAATGAGCAGTTCTTC. The encoded protein is CASSYQYNEQFF.

The gene calls are TRBV19 and TRBJ2-3; TRBD1 matches at 9 bases. V shed 3 bases, J shed 4 bases, and the junction held 8 bases outside the gene matches. Germline V gives CDR1 LNHDA, CDR2 SQIVND (reference sequence). This CDR3 spans 16 amino acids. DNA of the CDR3: TGTGCCAGTAGTATGCGGGGACAGGGCGTCGCAGATACGCAGTATTTT. Translated, it gives CASSMRGQGVADTQYF.

This clone showed up just once. This sequence joins TRBV5-4 and TRBJ1-1; no firm D call. The V gene's germline CDR1 is SGHNT and CDR2 YYREEE (reference sequence). This CDR3 has 13 residues. The V gene lost 0 bases and the J gene lost 4 bases, with 7 bases spanning the gap. CDR3 region: CASSLGEATEAFF. The CDR3, as DNA: TGTGCCAGCAGCTTGGGAGAGGCCACTGAAGCTTTCTTT.

This clone was picked up one time. The chain has TRBV14 and TRBJ1-1; 9 nucleotides agree with TRBD1. CDR3 length equals 15 residues. V trimming: 5 bases; J trimming: 3 bases; junction bases outside the gene matches: 7. Per the germline V gene, CDR1 is SGHDN and CDR2 is FVKESK. CDR3 sequence (DNA): TGTGCCAGCAGCGACTACAGGGGGCCAGACACTGAAGCTTTCTTT. Its protein is CASSDYRGPDTEAFF.

The V gene is TRBV30, the J gene TRBJ2-7; TRBD1 might be the D (6 bases). The CDR3 totals 13 residues. Germline assignment: CDR1 GTSNPN and CDR2 SVGIG (reference sequence). Trimming took off 5 bases at V and 2 bases at J, with 13 bases between the two ends. CDR3 region: CAWAPGHTYEQYF. Here the CDR3 DNA reads TGTGCCTGGGCGCCGGGACACACCTACGAGCAGTACTTC.

A single count supports this clone. This rearrangement joins TRBV7-8 to TRBJ1-1; 10 bases agree with TRBD1. Germline V gene data show CDR1 as SGHVS and CDR2 as FQNEAQ. The trim removed 2 bases at V and 5 bases at J, leaving 8 bases unmatched. The CDR3 consists of 16 residues. The CDR3 nucleotides read TGTGCCAGCAGCTTATTATTCTTGGGACAGGGGACTGAAGCTTTCTTT. As protein: CASSLLFLGQGTEAFF.

This chain uses TRBV5-6 with TRBJ1-2; D is unresolved. V shed 0 bases and J shed 5 bases, with 5 bases lying between them. This CDR3 is 12 amino acids long. Looked up from germline, CDR1 is SGHDT and CDR2 is YYEEEE. The CDR3 region is CASSLDTYGYTF. The CDR3 DNA is TGTGCCAGCAGCTTGGATACTTATGGCTACACCTTC.

This chain connects TRBV4-1 to TRBJ1-5, with 11 bases aligning to TRBD1. Germline V lookup: CDR1 MGHRA, CDR2 YSYEKL. V shed 0 bases and J 4 bases; nucleotides not matched to a gene: 5. This CDR3 contains 17 residues. CDR3 DNA: TGCGCCAGCAGCCAAGATACGGGACAGGGGGTAAATCAGCCCCAGCATTTT. This encodes CASSQDTGQGVNQPQHF.